These 20 T cell receptor beta chains originate from one sample sequenced in a study of cytomegalovirus exposure and HLA in healthy donors. It was with 60 Vbeta and 13 Jbeta primers that the PCR ran. Sequencing was performed with immunoSEQ multiplex PCR; in TCRdb, only in-frame clones are kept and a portion is missing. The sample has some 140,000 clones, 60% to 80% seen once. The sample was PBMCs. All receptors derive from a man aged 30 to 45 in good health and CMV-seropositive.

This chain links TRBV11-3 with TRBJ2-3, with TRBD2 matching 12 bases. This CDR3 has 15 residues. From germline, CDR1 is SGHNT and CDR2 YENEEA. The J segment lost 6 bases and the V segment lost 6 bases, leaving 7 bases of the junction unmatched. CDR3 residues: CASRRSTSGSDTQYF. CDR3 in DNA: TGTGCCAGCAGGCGATCGACTAGCGGGAGTGATACGCAGTATTTT.

The chain joins TRBV10-3 to TRBJ2-7, with D maybe TRBD1 (6 bases). Trimming left V 8 bases short and J 2 bases short, with 7 bases between. CDR1 is ENHRY and CDR2 is SYGVKD in the germline V gene. The CDR3 contains 11 residues. The CDR3 bases are TGTGCCATCGGGACAACCTACGAGCAGTACTTC. It specifies CAIGTTYEQYF.

This chain uses TRBV18 with TRBJ2-3, with a possible D match to TRBD2 (5 bases). The V gene lost 6 bases and the J gene lost 6 bases, with 13 bases spanning the gap. The CDR3 spans 13 residues. The V gene's germline CDR1 is KGHSH and CDR2 LQKENI. The CDR3 protein is CASSFGELDTQYF. The CDR3 DNA sequence: TGTGCCAGCTCCTTTGGGGAGTTGGATACGCAGTATTTT.

V gene TRBV27 combines with J gene TRBJ2-7; TRBD2 matches 9 bases. The CDR3 is 14 amino acids. The germline gives CDR1 MNHEY, CDR2 SMNVEV (reference sequence). The ends lost 5 bases at V and 4 bases at J; junction bases unmatched: 6. The CDR3 region has the DNA TGTGCCAGCAGTCCCGGGACTAGCAGTTACGAGCAGTACTTC. Residues: CASSPGTSSYEQYF.

The chain carries TRBV9 and TRBJ2-3; 7 bases map to TRBD2. The CDR3 runs to 15 residues. Trimming took 2 bases from V and 1 from J; bases not matched to a gene: 4. The germline CDR1 and CDR2 sequences are SGDLS and YYNGEE. CDR3 in amino acids: CASSVWLAGTDTQYF. CDR3 sequence (DNA): TGTGCCAGCAGCGTGTGGCTAGCGGGCACAGATACGCAGTATTTT.

This chain links TRBV28 with TRBJ1-1; D ambiguous. V lost 1 base to trimming and J lost 5 bases, with 11 bases between them. The CDR3 runs 14 residues. Germline loops: CDR1 MDHEN, CDR2 SYDVKM. The CDR3 region is CASSLFLGETEAFF. The DNA of the CDR3 is TGTGCCAGCAGTTTATTTCTGGGAGAGACTGAAGCTTTCTTT.

Written as DNA, the CDR3 is TGTGCCAGCAGTGACAGGGGGCTTCAAGAGACCCAGTACTTC. Protein product: CASSDRGLQETQYF. V gene TRBV28 combines with J gene TRBJ2-5; 10 positions agree with TRBD1. Per germline, CDR1 MDHEN and CDR2 SYDVKM. There are 14 residues in the CDR3. Trimming took 5 bases from V and 2 from J; bases not matched to a gene: 2.

Concerning this clone: An end of the junction does not agree with germline; a read error may underlie this. The CDR3 spells CSSSPPVKYNEQFF. Here the CDR3 DNA reads TGTTCCAGCAGCCCCCCAGTTAAATACAATGAGCAGTTCTTC. The chain carries TRBV7-9 and TRBJ2-1; unclear D gene. The CDR3 has 14 amino acids. CDR1 is SEHNR and CDR2 is FQNEAQ in the germline V gene (reference sequence). Based on the CDR3 plus reference TRBV7-9 and TRBJ2-1, the full variable domain is DTGVSQNPRHKITKRGQNVTFRCDPISEHNRLYWYRQTLGQGPEFLTYFQNEAQLEKSRLLSDRFSAERPKGSFSTLEIQRTEQGDSAMYLCSSSPPVKYNEQFFGPGTRLTVL.

This rearrangement joins TRBV6-5 to TRBJ2-4; D call uncertain. The germline V gene has CDR1 MNHEY and CDR2 SVGAGI. The CDR3 is made up of 13 amino acids. Trimming shortened V by 6 bases and J by 1 base, and 7 bases separated the two germline ends. The CDR3 coding sequence is TGTGCCAGCAGCCCCGGGGCCAAAAACATTCAGTACTTC. Its translation is CASSPGAKNIQYF.

The chain couples TRBV6-1 to TRBJ2-4; D is possibly TRBD1 (5 bases). Trimming removed 6 bases at V and 16 bases at J, with 19 bases between. This CDR3 spans 12 amino acids. Germline assignment: CDR1 MNHNS and CDR2 SASEGT. CDR3 in DNA: TGTGCCAGCAGGGAGCAGGGCCTCCCCGGATACTTC. Translation: CASREQGLPGYF.

The gene calls are TRBV18 and TRBJ1-4; TRBD1 matches 7 bases. Looked up from germline, CDR1 is KGHSH and CDR2 is LQKENI. The CDR3 covers 12 residues. With 8 bases clipped from V and 5 bases from J, the junction kept 2 bases outside the gene matches. The CDR3 DNA follows: TGTGCCAGCGGACAGGAAAATGAAAAACTGTTTTTT. It translates to CASGQENEKLFF.

To note about this clone: A much larger clone differs by one base, so this may be a read error. This rearrangement joins TRBV6-5 to TRBJ2-3, with D possibly being TRBD2 (6 bases). The germline CDR1 and CDR2 sequences are MNHEY and SVGAGI. The CDR3 is 16 amino acids. Trimming removed 2 bases at V and 4 bases at J, with 16 bases between. CDR3 region: CASSYLGGGTPDTQYF. In DNA, the CDR3 is TGTGCCAGCAGTTACCTTGGTGGCGGGACTCCAGATACGCAGTATTTT.

The chain is built from TRBV11-2 and TRBJ2-5, with D unclear. V was shortened by 7 bases and J by 2 bases, with 14 bases between the two germline ends. Germline CDR1 reads SGHAT; CDR2 reads FQNNGV. This CDR3 comprises 14 residues. CDR3 sequence reads: CASTTPSHQETQYF. As DNA, the CDR3 is TGTGCCAGCACCACGCCCTCACATCAAGAGACCCAGTACTTC.

The chain uses TRBV6-5 and TRBJ2-7; 7 bases map to TRBD2. With 5 bases clipped from V and 7 bases from J, the junction kept 8 bases outside the gene matches. In germline, CDR1 is MNHEY, CDR2 SVGAGI. The CDR3 contains 13 residues. The DNA for the CDR3 is TGTGCCAGCAGTGGGGCCGGGGGGAGGGAGCAGTACTTC. Translating gives CASSGAGGREQYF.

The chain couples TRBV6-6 to TRBJ2-5, with TRBD1 identical over 10 bases. The tail of the sequence fits TRBJ2-7 better, so the J call may be wrong. This CDR3 comprises 13 residues. From germline, CDR1 is MNHNY and CDR2 SVGAGI (reference sequence). Here the CDR3 reads CASSPGTGVEQYF. The DNA of the CDR3 is TGTGCCAGCAGCCCCGGGACAGGGGTCGAGCAGTACTTC.

This sequence joins TRBV4-2 and TRBJ2-7; D is ambiguous. The V and J ends lost 0 bases and 3 bases respectively, with 12 bases between them. The germline V gene encodes CDR1 LGHNA and CDR2 YNFKEQ. The length of the CDR3 is 15 residues. As DNA, the CDR3 is TGTGCCAGCAGCCAAGAACGCAGGCTTAGCTACGAGCAGTACTTC. Translation: CASSQERRLSYEQYF.

In its sample, this clone was seen a few times. This chain links TRBV5-1 with TRBJ2-1; 10 bases map to TRBD2. Losses at the gene ends were 0 bases for V and 6 bases for J; bases not matched to a gene: 3. Looked up from germline, CDR1 is SGHRS and CDR2 is YFSETQ. The CDR3 is 15 residues long. CDR3 DNA sequence: TGCGCCAGCAGCTTGGGGCCTAGCGGGAGCAATGAGCAGTTCTTC. This codes for CASSLGPSGSNEQFF.

This chain uses TRBV28 with TRBJ2-1, with 11 bases fitting TRBD2. The germline CDR1 and CDR2 sequences are MDHEN and SYDVKM. The CDR3 has 15 residues. V dropped 6 bases and J dropped 5; count of bases not matched to a gene: 6. CDR3 coding DNA: TGTGCCAGCAGATCCGGGACTAGCGGAGACAATGAGCAGTTCTTC. Protein product: CASRSGTSGDNEQFF.

The V gene is TRBV2, the J gene TRBJ2-5, with 8 bases fitting TRBD1. The J call may be incorrect, as the DNA end agrees better with TRBJ2-7. The CDR3 totals 14 residues. Germline V lookup: CDR1 SNHLY, CDR2 FYNNEI. The chain's CDR3 is CASSDDRGNYEQYF. Here the CDR3 DNA reads TGTGCCAGCAGTGATGACAGGGGAAATTACGAGCAGTACTTC.

This clone was observed a handful of times. This chain joins TRBV5-6 and TRBJ1-1; D is unclear. V was clipped by 4 bases and J by 0 bases, with 10 bases between them. The CDR3 is 14 residues long. Germline V gene sequence: CDR1 SGHDT, CDR2 YYEEEE. CDR3 bases: TGTGCCAGCAGCGGCGGACTGGTGAACACTGAAGCTTTCTTT. Translated: CASSGGLVNTEAFF.